This passage covers 28 T cell receptor beta chains from one sample sequenced in a study of T cell repertoires in cytomegalovirus infection. These TCRs are of unknown antigen specificity. In TCRdb, the reads were re-called with MiXCR into one record per CDR3 protein. There are over 100,000 distinct CDR3 sequences in the sample; around 28% occur only once, and around 80% lies in the top ten. Sequences were derived from CD8+ T cells from cultured PBMCs, sampled from culture after CMV antigen stimulation. These receptors all come from a human donor in good health (CMV status not recorded). Some clones in this sample may be carry-over from other donors' samples.

The gene calls are TRBV15 and TRBJ1-5; a weak D match, TRBD1 (6 bases). The germline gives CDR1 LNHNV, CDR2 YYDKDF (reference sequence). This CDR3 region has 15 residues. V was pared by 3 bases and J by 4 bases, with 13 bases between. The CDR3 DNA is TGTGCCACCAGCAGTGTGACAGGACCGAATCAGCCCCAGCATTTT. Its protein product is CATSSVTGPNQPQHF.

In DNA form, the CDR3 reads TGTGCCAGCTCGCTCGACAGGGCGGTCTATAATGAGCAGTTCTTC. Translating it yields CASSLDRAVYNEQFF. The chain combines TRBV18 with TRBJ2-1; TRBD1 agrees at 7 bases. CDR1 is KGHSH and CDR2 is LQKENI in the germline V gene. The CDR3 totals 15 residues. V was pared by 6 bases and J by 7 bases, with 12 bases of the junction left unmatched.

V gene TRBV6-8 combines with J gene TRBJ1-5; D unresolved. Per germline, CDR1 MNHGY and CDR2 SAAAGT. Trimming cost V 6 bases and J 0 bases, with 3 bases left between them. CDR3 length equals 12 residues. DNA for the CDR3: TGTGCCAGCAGGGTTAGCAATCAGCCCCAGCATTTT. Translation: CASRVSNQPQHF.

This clonotype was counted a few times. The rearrangement joins TRBV20-1 to TRBJ2-1; tentatively, D is TRBD1 (5 bases). CDR1 and CDR2 (germline): DFQATT, SNEGSKA (reference sequence). Trimming cost V 6 bases and J 3 bases, with 12 bases left between them. The CDR3 has 13 residues. This CDR3 is CSALGPNYNEQFF. The CDR3 DNA is TGCAGTGCCTTGGGGCCAAACTACAATGAGCAGTTCTTC.

V and J are TRBV12-3 or TRBV12-4 and TRBJ2-3; tentative D call: TRBD1 (6 bases). The ends were cut back, 3 bases at V and 5 bases at J, with 15 bases in the middle. The CDR3 covers 15 residues. The CDR3 region is CASSLSGARGDTQYF. CDR3 in DNA: TGTGCCAGCAGTTTGTCAGGGGCCAGGGGAGATACGCAGTATTTT.

The CDR3 here is CASSSDSLYGYTF. Written as DNA, the CDR3 is TGTGCCAGCAGCTCAGACAGCCTTTATGGCTACACCTTC. This chain uses TRBV6-6 with TRBJ1-2; D may be TRBD1 (5 bases). Germline V gene lookup returns CDR1 MNHNY and CDR2 SVGAGI (reference sequence). Trimming left V 6 bases short and J 5 bases short, with 13 bases between. This CDR3 contains 13 residues.

A few counts support this clonotype. The chain links TRBV6-1 to TRBJ1-2; tentative D call: TRBD1 (6 bases). The germline CDR1 and CDR2 sequences are MNHNS and SASEGT. The CDR3 covers 13 residues. Trimming shortened V by 2 bases and J by 8 bases, and 12 bases separated the two germline ends. The CDR3 coding sequence is TGTGCCAGCAGTGAATGGACAGCCGGGGGCTACACCTTC. It yields the protein CASSEWTAGGYTF.

This clonotype occurred once. This may be a read error, as it is one base from a much larger clone. Here the CDR3 DNA reads TGTGCCAGCAGCTTTGGACTGTGGACCCGGGAGAACCAGTACTTC. This translates into CASSFGLWTRENQYF. The chain is built from TRBV7-8 and TRBJ2-5, with D tentatively TRBD2 (6 bases). From germline, CDR1 is SGHVS and CDR2 FQNEAQ. There are 15 residues in the CDR3.

This clonotype was found a few times. The chain carries TRBV27 and TRBJ1-5; tentatively, D is TRBD1 (5 bases). This CDR3 has 15 residues. Trimming removed 1 base at V and 1 base at J, with 8 bases between. The V gene's germline CDR1 is MNHEY and CDR2 SMNVEV (reference sequence). CDR3 sequence reads: CASSLFRESNQPQHF. The CDR3 DNA is TGTGCCAGCAGTTTATTCAGGGAGAGCAATCAGCCCCAGCATTTT.

There are a few counts of this clonotype. V usage is TRBV7-2 and J usage is TRBJ1-5; TRBD1 is a possible D gene (6 bases). CDR3 length equals 15 residues. V was pared by 5 bases and J by 4 bases, with 15 bases between. The germline V gene encodes CDR1 SGHTA and CDR2 FQGNSA. Here the CDR3 reads CASSQHGQINQPQHF. The CDR3 DNA reads as TGTGCCAGCAGCCAACATGGACAGATTAATCAGCCCCAGCATTTT.

The CDR3 sequence: CASSLTDVNTEAFF. In nucleotides, the CDR3 is TGTGCCAGCAGTTTAACCGACGTGAACACTGAAGCTTTCTTT. J is TRBJ1-1 and V is TRBV28; D gene ambiguous. The CDR3 is 14 residues long. V shed 2 bases and J shed 0 bases, with 7 bases lying between them. The V gene's germline CDR1 is MDHEN and CDR2 SYDVKM.

This clonotype was observed once. The genes are TRBV12-3 or TRBV12-4 and TRBJ2-7; the D is unclear. This CDR3 is built from 13 residues. V was trimmed by 5 bases and J by 2 bases, leaving 10 bases between them. CDR3 loop: CASSTPGTYEQYF. As DNA, the CDR3 is TGTGCCAGCAGTACCCCCGGAACCTACGAGCAGTACTTC.

This clonotype was detected only once. V and J are TRBV6-8 and TRBJ2-6, with 8 bases lining up with TRBD1. From germline, CDR1 is MNHGY and CDR2 SAAAGT. V shed 6 bases, J shed 0 bases, and the junction held 13 bases outside the gene matches. This CDR3 is built from 19 residues. CDR3 loop: CASRPMTGTGNSGANVLTF. The CDR3 bases are TGTGCCAGCAGACCCATGACCGGGACAGGTAACTCTGGGGCCAACGTCCTGACTTTC.

J is TRBJ2-3 and V is TRBV20-1; D gene unclear. V was clipped by 6 bases and J by 9 bases, with 13 bases between them. The CDR3 contains 11 residues. The germline CDR1 and CDR2 sequences are DFQATT and SNEGSKA (reference sequence). This CDR3 reads CSALDPPTQYF. CDR3 DNA sequence: TGCAGTGCCCTGGACCCCCCCACGCAGTATTTT.

This clonotype was seen many times. The chain links TRBV7-8 to TRBJ1-6; D is perhaps TRBD1 (5 bases). Between the trimmed V and J ends, which lost 5 bases and 5 bases, there was a span of 13 bases. The germline CDR1 and CDR2 sequences are SGHVS and FQNEAQ. This CDR3 comprises 15 residues. In nucleotides, the CDR3 is TGTGCCAGCAGCCCGCCTATAGGGGATAATTCACCCCTCCACTTT. It yields the protein CASSPPIGDNSPLHF.

The chain has TRBV5-4 and TRBJ1-1, with D possibly matching TRBD1 (5 bases). Per the germline V gene, CDR1 is SGHNT and CDR2 is YYREEE (reference sequence). The CDR3 is made up of 12 amino acids. The ends were cut back, 5 bases at V and 10 bases at J, with 15 bases in the middle. DNA for the CDR3: TGTGCCAGCAGGGCGCCGGGGGTTGGAGCTTTCTTT. Its translation: CASRAPGVGAFF.

The genes are TRBV12-3 or TRBV12-4 and TRBJ2-7, with 9 bases lining up with TRBD1. J was trimmed by 4 bases and V by 4 bases; bases with no gene match: 2. The CDR3 is made up of 13 amino acids. CDR3 sequence: CASSWDREYEQYF. In DNA form, the CDR3 reads TGTGCCAGCAGTTGGGACAGGGAGTACGAGCAGTACTTC.

The CDR3 here is CASSPPLGEQYF. DNA of the CDR3: TGTGCCAGCAGCCCCCCTTTGGGGGAGCAGTACTTC. The chain couples TRBV7-6 to TRBJ2-7; D remains ambiguous. The germline gives CDR1 SGHVS, CDR2 FNYEAQ. The V and J ends lost 5 bases and 7 bases respectively, with 12 bases between them. The CDR3 runs 12 residues.

This clonotype was detected ten times or more. The CDR3 protein is CASSQVIAKNIQYF. The CDR3 bases are TGTGCCAGCAGCCAGGTTATAGCCAAAAACATTCAGTACTTC. This chain uses TRBV12-3 or TRBV12-4 with TRBJ2-4; no definite D call. The CDR3 loop spans 14 amino acids. The V end lost 6 bases, the J end lost 0 bases, and 9 bases lay between the germline ends.

The chain couples TRBV7-9 to TRBJ1-1, with unresolved D. The V end lost 2 bases, the J end lost 3 bases, and 16 bases lay between the germline ends. The CDR3 runs 16 residues. Looked up from germline, CDR1 is SEHNR and CDR2 is FQNEAQ (reference sequence). CDR3 region: CASSLTFGRTYTEAFF. CDR3 bases: TGTGCCAGCAGCTTAACCTTCGGCCGAACCTACACTGAAGCTTTCTTT.

V and J are TRBV28 and TRBJ2-5, with a tentative D call TRBD2 (5 bases). The germline V and J ends were trimmed by 3 bases and 9 bases, with 17 bases remaining between them. CDR1 MDHEN and CDR2 SYDVKM come from the germline V gene. This CDR3 comprises 14 residues. The DNA of the CDR3 is TGTGCCAGCAGTTTTAGGGCGGCTGTCGGGGCCCAGTACTTC. Amino acids: CASSFRAAVGAQYF. Looking up the rest from reference TRBV28 and TRBJ2-5 gives the full variable domain: DVKVTQSSRYLVKRTGEKVFLECVQDMDHENMFWYRQDPGLGLRLIYFSYDVKMKEKGDIPEGYSVSREKKERFSLILESASTNQTSMYLCASSFRAAVGAQYFGPGTRLLVL.

This clonotype was found a few times. The J gene is TRBJ2-1, the V gene TRBV7-3, with 12 bases lining up with TRBD2. CDR1 and CDR2 from the germline V gene are SGHTA and FQGTGA. The CDR3 length is 16 residues. Losses at the gene ends were 0 bases for V and 5 bases for J; bases not matched to a gene: 2. CDR3 amino acids: CASSLTTSGGNNEQFF. DNA for the CDR3: TGTGCCAGCAGCTTAACGACTAGCGGGGGCAACAATGAGCAGTTCTTC.

V and J are TRBV5-6 and TRBJ1-2; the D is unclear. The V and J ends lost 0 bases and 2 bases respectively, with 5 bases between them. Germline CDR1 SGHDT, CDR2 YYEEEE. This CDR3 region has 13 residues. The chain's CDR3 is CASSLGGNYGYTF. In DNA, the CDR3 is TGTGCCAGCAGCTTGGGTGGGAACTATGGCTACACCTTC.

V gene TRBV24-1 combines with J gene TRBJ1-6; tentatively, D is TRBD1 (5 bases). The CDR3 runs to 18 residues. The V gene lost 0 bases and the J gene lost 0 bases, with 11 bases spanning the gap. The germline V gene has CDR1 KGHDR and CDR2 SFDVKD. The CDR3 DNA reads TGTGCCACCAGTGATTTGGACAGTCTGAGCTCCTATAATTCACCCCTCCACTTT. Translation gives CATSDLDSLSSYNSPLHF.

The chain uses TRBV10-2 and TRBJ2-3, with D perhaps matching TRBD2 (5 bases). The CDR3 has 14 residues. The germline V and J ends were trimmed by 5 bases and 2 bases, with 11 bases remaining between them. Germline V CDR1 and CDR2: WSHSY, SAAADI. Here the CDR3 reads CASSSVSDTDTQYF. The DNA of the CDR3 is TGCGCCAGCAGTTCAGTTAGCGACACAGATACGCAGTATTTT.

The V call is TRBV2, the J call TRBJ2-7; D is possibly TRBD1 (6 bases). CDR3 length equals 13 residues. V was clipped by 6 bases and J by 3 bases, with 12 bases between them. Germline values: CDR1 SNHLY, CDR2 FYNNEI. Here the CDR3 DNA reads TGTGCCAGCAGGGTTGGACAGAACTACGAGCAGTACTTC. The encoded protein is CASRVGQNYEQYF.

V gene TRBV19 combines with J gene TRBJ1-5; the D gene is possibly TRBD1 (6 bases). Between the trimmed V and J ends, which lost 9 bases and 2 bases, there was a span of 11 bases. CDR1 LNHDA and CDR2 SQIVND come from the germline V gene (reference sequence). This CDR3 spans 13 amino acids. Here the CDR3 reads CASRGSGNQPQHF. CDR3 nucleotide sequence: TGTGCCAGCAGGGGAAGCGGCAATCAGCCCCAGCATTTT. The full variable domain, rest sourced from reference TRBV19 and TRBJ1-5, is DGGITQSPKYLFRKEGQNVTLSCEQNLNHDAMYWYRQDPGQGLRLIYYSQIVNDFQKGDIAEGYSVSREKKESFPLTVTSAQKNPTAFYLCASRGSGNQPQHFGDGTRLSIL.

This clonotype was seen a few times. V and J are TRBV15 and TRBJ1-1; no clear D gene. The V gene's germline CDR1 is LNHNV and CDR2 YYDKDF (reference sequence). The CDR3 contains 15 residues. The V gene lost 0 bases and the J gene lost 5 bases, with 13 bases spanning the gap. In DNA, the CDR3 is TGTGCCACCAGCAGAGATCTGGGTATCGGGACTGAAGCTTTCTTT. It translates to CATSRDLGIGTEAFF.